The 21 T cell receptor beta chains below were found in one sample sequenced in a study of cytomegalovirus exposure and HLA in healthy donors. The PCR employed 60 Vbeta primers together with 13 Jbeta primers. The data were produced by immunoSEQ multiplex PCR, yet TCRdb's version contains in-frame clones alone and is incomplete. The data contain 280,000 or so clones, around 90% of them singletons. Input material: PBMCs. Receptors were obtained from a woman aged 18-35 years in good health and CMV-seronegative.

The chain links TRBV5-1 to TRBJ1-6; 9 positions match TRBD1. Trimming cost V 4 bases and J 7 bases; bases outside gene matches: 6. The length of the CDR3 is 15 residues. Germline CDR1 SGHRS, CDR2 YFSETQ. Here the CDR3 DNA reads TGCGCCAGCAGCGAAGGGACAGGGAACAATTCACCCCTCCACTTT. The encoded protein is CASSEGTGNNSPLHF.

The CDR3 DNA reads as TGTGCCAGCAGCGTAGGGGGGACAGGGGCCTATGGCTACACCTTC. Its protein is CASSVGGTGAYGYTF. The chain has TRBV9 and TRBJ1-2; 10 positions match TRBD1. Unmatched junction bases numbered 3, after V lost 0 bases and J lost 4 bases. The CDR3 spans 15 residues. Germline V gene lookup returns CDR1 SGDLS and CDR2 YYNGEE.

The chain carries TRBV19 and TRBJ1-4, with D hard to call. Germline V lookup: CDR1 LNHDA, CDR2 SQIVND (reference sequence). The germline V and J ends were trimmed by 4 bases and 4 bases, with 7 bases remaining between them. The CDR3 has 13 amino acids. The CDR3 loop is CASSRQVNEKLFF. For the CDR3, the DNA is TGTGCCAGTAGTAGGCAGGTTAATGAAAAACTGTTTTTT.

The chain uses TRBV5-4 and TRBJ1-2; tentatively, D is TRBD1 (5 bases). V was trimmed by 3 bases and J by 0 bases, leaving 15 bases between them. From germline, CDR1 is SGHNT and CDR2 YYREEE (reference sequence). The CDR3 extends over 16 amino acids. The CDR3 coding sequence is TGTGCCAGCAGCTCACAGGTCGCCCTTACTAACTATGGCTACACCTTC. It is translated as CASSSQVALTNYGYTF.

J is TRBJ2-1 and V is TRBV5-1; D is possibly TRBD2 (7 bases). CDR1 and CDR2 from the germline V gene are SGHRS and YFSETQ. V lost 4 bases and J lost 4, with 18 bases in between. The CDR3 totals 16 residues. The CDR3 region is CASSKSRGALYNEQFF. Written as DNA, the CDR3 is TGCGCCAGCAGCAAGTCTCGGGGGGCCTTATACAATGAGCAGTTCTTC.

V usage is TRBV6-4 and J usage is TRBJ1-2, with TRBD1 identical over 7 bases. Germline trimming cut 4 bases from V and 4 bases from J; bases unmatched to any gene: 9. Germline V gene data show CDR1 as MRHNA and CDR2 as SNTAGT. The CDR3 runs 15 residues. The CDR3, as DNA: TGTGCCAGCAGTGCCTCGACGGGACAGAGCTATGGCTACACCTTC. It translates to CASSASTGQSYGYTF.

The chain couples TRBV7-8 to TRBJ1-5; D not resolved. Trimming removed 5 bases from V and 2 bases from J, with 13 bases in between. Germline V lookup: CDR1 SGHVS, CDR2 FQNEAQ. The CDR3 covers 15 residues. In DNA form, the CDR3 reads TGTGCCAGCAGCGTTTTGGTCGGGGGCAATCAGCCCCAGCATTTT. Its translation: CASSVLVGGNQPQHF. Using reference TRBV7-8 and TRBJ1-5 for the parts outside the CDR3, the full variable domain is GAGVSQSPRYKVAKRGQDVALRCDPISGHVSLFWYQQALGQGPEFLTYFQNEAQLDKSGLPSDRFFAERPEGSVSTLKIQRTQQEDSAVYLCASSVLVGGNQPQHFGDGTRLSIL.

Points on this clone: Germline is not matched at one junction end, which may reflect a read error. V usage is TRBV25-1 and J usage is TRBJ1-3, with D perhaps TRBD1 (6 bases). Germline lookup yields CDR1 MGHDK and CDR2 SYGVNS. The CDR3 covers 15 residues. This CDR3 is CASSDYGTLRNAIYF. The CDR3 DNA is TGTGCCAGCAGTGATTATGGGACACTCCGAAACGCCATATATTTT.

The CDR3 loop is CASSGPGVTYEQYF. The CDR3 region has the DNA TGTGCCAGCAGTGGGCCAGGGGTAACCTACGAGCAGTACTTC. This chain links TRBV6-1 with TRBJ2-7; a possible D gene is TRBD1 (6 bases). V was trimmed by 4 bases and J by 2 bases, leaving 12 bases between them. The germline CDR1 and CDR2 sequences are MNHNS and SASEGT. The CDR3 totals 14 residues.

V usage is TRBV13 and J usage is TRBJ2-5; the D gene is possibly TRBD1 (6 bases). The J call is in doubt because the DNA end fits TRBJ2-7 better. The germline gives CDR1 PRHDT, CDR2 FYEKMQ (reference sequence). The CDR3 spans 15 residues. CDR3 DNA: TGTGCCAGCAGCCACCGTTTATCAGGGGTCTACGAGCAGTACTTC. This gives the protein CASSHRLSGVYEQYF.

V is TRBV29-1 and J is TRBJ1-1; 10 bases map to TRBD1. V lost 2 bases, J lost 4 bases, and 7 bases stayed unmatched. The CDR3 spans 15 residues. From germline, CDR1 is SQVTM and CDR2 ANQGSEA. CDR3 bases: TGCAGCGTTGAAAGAATGGGGACAGGGGCCACTGAAGCTTTCTTT. Residues: CSVERMGTGATEAFF.

Comments on this clone: Other DNA sequences of this sample code for an identical CDR3. V is TRBV4-2 and J is TRBJ2-7; 8 bases match TRBD2. Germline V CDR1 and CDR2: LGHNA, YNFKEQ. V gave up 0 bases and J gave up 0 bases; unmatched junction bases: 4. The CDR3 runs 16 residues. This CDR3 is CASSQDPAGDSYEQYF. CDR3 nucleotide sequence: TGTGCCAGCAGCCAAGATCCAGCGGGGGACTCCTACGAGCAGTACTTC.

The chain is built from TRBV5-1 and TRBJ1-2; TRBD1 matches 7 bases. Germline-derived CDR1 and CDR2 are SGHRS and YFSETQ. The CDR3 is 16 amino acids. Trimming cost V 4 bases and J 5 bases; bases outside gene matches: 14. This CDR3 reads CASSPEAAGTAYGYTF. CDR3 in DNA: TGCGCCAGCAGCCCGGAGGCGGCCGGGACAGCTTATGGCTACACCTTC.

The chain links TRBV23-1 to TRBJ1-3; 8 bases are shared with TRBD1. TRBV23-1 is noted as an ORF with a role that remains uncertain. V gave up 1 base and J gave up 0 bases; unmatched junction bases: 11. This CDR3 spans 19 amino acids. The CDR3 protein is CASSQFYMTGELSGNTIYF. The CDR3 DNA follows: TGCGCCAGCAGTCAATTTTATATGACAGGGGAACTCTCTGGAAACACCATATATTTT.

The chain couples TRBV10-3 to TRBJ1-5; D not certain. CDR3 length: 12 amino acids. V shed 10 bases and J shed 6 bases, with 13 bases lying between them. The germline gives CDR1 ENHRY, CDR2 SYGVKD. The CDR3 protein is CATFHEGQPQHF. CDR3 sequence (DNA): TGTGCCACTTTCCATGAGGGTCAGCCCCAGCATTTT.

The table lists this clone with a count of one. The rearrangement joins TRBV19 to TRBJ2-7, with D possibly TRBD1 on 5 matching bases. There are 14 residues in the CDR3. Per germline, CDR1 LNHDA and CDR2 SQIVND (reference sequence). Trimming left V 4 bases short and J 0 bases short, with 10 bases between. In DNA form, the CDR3 reads TGTGCCAGTAGTACCACAGGATCCTCCTACGAGCAGTACTTC. Translating it yields CASSTTGSSYEQYF.

The rearrangement links TRBV10-3 to TRBJ2-7, with D unclear. The CDR3 covers 12 residues. Germline V gene lookup returns CDR1 ENHRY and CDR2 SYGVKD. Deletions cut 3 bases from V and 4 bases from J, with 7 bases between. The CDR3 DNA follows: TGTGCCATCAGTGAAACAGCTTACGAGCAGTACTTC. It is translated as CAISETAYEQYF.

The V call is TRBV4-2, the J call TRBJ2-3; TRBD2 agrees at 8 bases. Per germline, CDR1 LGHNA and CDR2 YNFKEQ. Losses at the gene ends were 4 bases for V and 2 bases for J; bases not matched to a gene: 2. The CDR3 totals 14 residues. CDR3 sequence reads: CASSRTSYTDTQYF. The CDR3, as DNA: TGTGCCAGCAGCCGGACTAGCTACACAGATACGCAGTATTTT.

The chain carries TRBV5-6 and TRBJ2-2; tentatively, D is TRBD1 (5 bases). The germline V gene encodes CDR1 SGHDT and CDR2 YYEEEE. The CDR3 is 16 amino acids. The V gene lost 2 bases and the J gene lost 5 bases, with 16 bases spanning the gap. The CDR3 protein is CASSFFTGEFTGELFF. In DNA, the CDR3 is TGTGCCAGCAGCTTCTTCACAGGCGAATTTACCGGGGAGCTGTTTTTT.

The chain uses TRBV2 and TRBJ2-5; the D is unclear. The DNA end lines up better with TRBJ2-7; the J call may be wrong. Germline assignment: CDR1 SNHLY and CDR2 FYNNEI. This CDR3 is 14 amino acids long. CDR3 nucleotides: TGTGCCAGCAGTGAAGTTTCTCTCGCCTACGAGCAGTACTTC. This codes for CASSEVSLAYEQYF.

The V call is TRBV6-4, the J call TRBJ1-1; TRBD1 agrees at 7 bases. This CDR3 spans 14 amino acids. V gave up 6 bases and J gave up 4 bases; unmatched junction bases: 8. Germline V CDR1 and CDR2: MRHNA, SNTAGT. CDR3 DNA sequence: TGTGCCAGCAGAAATAACAGGGGAAGCACTGAAGCTTTCTTT. Translated, it gives CASRNNRGSTEAFF.